The 22 T cell receptor beta chains reported below all come from one sample, sequenced in a study of T cells after yellow fever vaccination. From the 5' RACE reads, TCRdb called clonotypes with MiXCR, one entry per CDR3 protein. This sample has approximately 610,000 distinct CDR3 sequences; 17% occur once, and the top ten carry around 16%. The material was PBMCs, obtained less than 6 days after the first yellow fever vaccination. These TCRs come from a man between 18 and 35 years old who received the YFV17D yellow fever vaccine.

The chain links TRBV3-1 to TRBJ2-3; D tentatively reads TRBD1 or TRBD2 (6 bases each). Germline V gives CDR1 LGHDT, CDR2 YNNKEL (reference sequence). This CDR3 is built from 14 residues. V gave up 1 base and J gave up 4 bases, with 9 bases separating them. The CDR3 protein is CASSQGGAADTQYF. The CDR3 DNA sequence: TGTGCCAGCAGCCAAGGGGGGGCCGCAGATACGCAGTATTTT.

This clonotype was seen only a few times. This sequence joins TRBV11-1 and TRBJ2-1, with 13 bases that match TRBD2. This CDR3 is built from 19 residues. Trimming at V came to 5 bases and at J to 1 base, leaving 11 bases not matched to a gene. From germline, CDR1 is SGHAT and CDR2 FQDESV (reference sequence). CDR3 protein: CASSPGTSGDVRSYNEQFF. The CDR3 DNA is TGTGCCAGCAGCCCGGGGACTAGCGGGGATGTACGATCCTACAATGAGCAGTTCTTC.

The CDR3: CASSLGRTIQETQYF. The DNA of the CDR3 is TGTGCCAGCAGCTTAGGACGGACGATCCAAGAGACCCAGTACTTC. This rearrangement joins TRBV11-2 to TRBJ2-5; D uncertain. From germline, CDR1 is SGHAT and CDR2 FQNNGV. V lost 1 base, J lost 1 base, and 10 bases lay in between. CDR3 length: 15 residues.

This clonotype was recorded a few times. The V gene is TRBV11-3, the J gene TRBJ2-3; D might be TRBD1 or TRBD2, each matching 5 bases. Trimming took 5 bases from V and 4 from J, leaving 13 bases between them. Germline values: CDR1 SGHNT, CDR2 YENEEA. The CDR3 contains 14 residues. The CDR3 DNA sequence: TGTGCCAGCAGCGAACAGAGGGGTTCAGATACGCAGTATTTT. This gives the protein CASSEQRGSDTQYF.

There are a few counts of this clonotype. This chain links TRBV18 with TRBJ1-1; D remains unclear. Germline V gives CDR1 KGHSH, CDR2 LQKENI. V lost 3 bases to trimming and J lost 1 base, with 12 bases between them. The CDR3 totals 15 residues. The chain's CDR3 is CASSPDGEWNTEAFF. The CDR3 DNA is TGTGCCAGCTCACCCGACGGAGAATGGAACACTGAAGCTTTCTTT.

Only a few counts were recorded for this clonotype. The gene calls are TRBV10-3 and TRBJ1-1; 7 bases fit TRBD1. J gave up 6 bases and V 3 bases, and 4 bases lay outside the gene matches. Germline V gene sequence: CDR1 ENHRY, CDR2 SYGVKD. The CDR3 sequence is 13 residues long. The DNA for the CDR3 is TGTGCCATCAGTGAACAGGGGCGGGCTGAAGCTTTCTTT. This translates into CAISEQGRAEAFF.

The V gene is TRBV25-1, the J gene TRBJ1-6; TRBD1 is a possible D gene (6 bases). V lost 3 bases, J lost 5 bases, and 20 bases lay in between. Germline CDR1 is MGHDK and CDR2 is SYGVNS. CDR3 length: 18 amino acids. CDR3 sequence: CASSDPLGQYKDNSPLHF. CDR3 bases: TGTGCCAGCAGTGACCCCCTCGGACAGTATAAAGATAATTCACCCCTCCACTTT.

The rearrangement uses TRBV14 and TRBJ1-3; D remains ambiguous. The length of the CDR3 is 13 residues. Germline V gene lookup returns CDR1 SGHDN and CDR2 FVKESK. V was clipped by 1 base and J by 4 bases, with 5 bases between them. CDR3 in DNA: TGTGCCAGCAGCCAAGCAGCCGGAAACACCATATATTTT. This translates into CASSQAAGNTIYF. The full variable domain, completed using reference TRBV14 and TRBJ1-3, is EAGVTQFPSHSVIEKGQTVTLRCDPISGHDNLYWYRRVMGKEIKFLLHFVKESKQDESGMPNNRFLAERTGGTYSTLKVQPAELEDSGVYFCASSQAAGNTIYFGEGSWLTVV.

This clonotype appeared once. The chain is built from TRBV6-5 and TRBJ2-5; 9 nucleotides align to TRBD2. After removal of 0 bases from V and 4 bases from J, the junction contained 6 bases not matched to a gene. The CDR3 spans 16 residues. Germline V lookup: CDR1 MNHEY, CDR2 SVGAGI. DNA of the CDR3: TGTGCCAGCAGTTACTCTGCGGGGGGGCCTGGAGAGACCCAGTACTTC. Its translation: CASSYSAGGPGETQYF.

The chain has TRBV20-1 and TRBJ2-7, with D hard to call. V gave up 0 bases and J gave up 0 bases, with 21 bases separating them. The length of the CDR3 is 18 residues. The germline gives CDR1 DFQATT, CDR2 SNEGSKA (reference sequence). DNA of the CDR3: TGCAGTGCTAGAGATGTGGTGGCGGTCCTACGGGCCTCCTACGAGCAGTACGTC. Translation gives CSARDVVAVLRASYEQYV.

In this sample, this clonotype turned up a few times. V usage is TRBV4-1 and J usage is TRBJ2-6; 9 positions agree with TRBD1. The CDR3 contains 17 residues. Losses at the gene ends were 3 bases for V and 0 bases for J; bases not matched to a gene: 3. Germline CDR1 reads MGHRA; CDR2 reads YSYEKL. The CDR3, as DNA: TGCGCCAGCAGCCAGACAGGGGGGATCTCTGGGGCCAACGTCCTGACTTTC. It codes for CASSQTGGISGANVLTF.

In its sample, this clonotype was seen a few times. The genes are TRBV6-1 and TRBJ2-2; TRBD2 agrees at 9 bases. The V and J ends lost 7 bases and 2 bases, in that order; junction bases with no gene match: 8. This CDR3 is built from 16 residues. The germline V gene has CDR1 MNHNS and CDR2 SASEGT. CDR3 DNA sequence: TGTGCCAGCAAACTAACTAGCGGGTTCAACACCGGGGAGCTGTTTTTT. As protein: CASKLTSGFNTGELFF.

This sequence joins TRBV28 and TRBJ1-5; D is uncertain. CDR3 length: 13 residues. The germline gives CDR1 MDHEN, CDR2 SYDVKM. The V and J ends lost 2 bases and 7 bases respectively, with 9 bases between them. This CDR3 is CASSLNDKQPQHF. CDR3 in DNA: TGTGCCAGCAGTTTAAATGACAAACAGCCCCAGCATTTT. The full variable domain, completed using reference TRBV28 and TRBJ1-5, is DVKVTQSSRYLVKRTGEKVFLECVQDMDHENMFWYRQDPGLGLRLIYFSYDVKMKEKGDIPEGYSVSREKKERFSLILESASTNQTSMYLCASSLNDKQPQHFGDGTRLSIL.

The rearrangement uses TRBV2 and TRBJ2-5; D is perhaps TRBD1 or TRBD2 (8 bases each). Germline V CDR1 and CDR2: SNHLY, FYNNEI. The CDR3 runs to 15 residues. Trimming removed 8 bases from V and 3 bases from J, with 19 bases in between. CDR3 DNA: TGTGCCAGCGGACAGGGCCAGACTAGCGAAGAGACCCAGTACTTC. It translates to CASGQGQTSEETQYF.

The CDR3 is CASRFGDVNTEAFF. The CDR3 bases are TGCGCCAGCCGATTCGGGGATGTGAACACTGAAGCTTTCTTT. This chain links TRBV5-1 with TRBJ1-1; no clear D. Trimming shortened V by 7 bases and J by 0 bases, and 13 bases separated the two germline ends. The CDR3 runs to 14 residues. Germline V gene data show CDR1 as SGHRS and CDR2 as YFSETQ.

This clonotype was detected a few times. The genes are TRBV4-1 and TRBJ2-2, with a weak D call TRBD2 (6 bases). Trimming stripped 1 base from V and 2 bases from J, with 17 bases between. CDR3 length equals 18 residues. Germline-derived CDR1 and CDR2 are MGHRA and YSYEKL. The CDR3 spells CASSQGPAGGENTGELFF. The CDR3 nucleotides are TGCGCCAGCAGCCAAGGGCCAGCCGGGGGTGAAAACACCGGGGAGCTGTTTTTT.

This clonotype appeared a few times. The chain is built from TRBV7-9 and TRBJ2-2; tentative D call: TRBD1 (5 bases). Germline CDR1 reads SEHNR; CDR2 reads FQNEAQ (reference sequence). The CDR3 is made up of 16 amino acids. V lost 3 bases to trimming and J lost 6 bases, with 17 bases between them. The CDR3 DNA reads TGTGCCAGCAGCTTCAAGAATTCCAAAGGGGCCGGGGAGCTGTTTTTT. Translation gives CASSFKNSKGAGELFF.

This clonotype has just a few counts. The CDR3 DNA follows: TGTGCCAGCAGCTTAGGACAGGCGGGGAGCTCCTATAATTCACCCCTCCACTTT. It translates to CASSLGQAGSSYNSPLHF. V usage is TRBV7-8 and J usage is TRBJ1-6, with a possible D match to TRBD1 (6 bases). V lost 1 base, J lost 0 bases, and 13 bases lay in between. Germline CDR1 reads SGHVS; CDR2 reads FQNEAQ. CDR3 length: 18 amino acids. Full variable domain (remainder filled in from reference TRBV7-8 and TRBJ1-6): GAGVSQSPRYKVAKRGQDVALRCDPISGHVSLFWYQQALGQGPEFLTYFQNEAQLDKSGLPSDRFFAERPEGSVSTLKIQRTQQEDSAVYLCASSLGQAGSSYNSPLHFGNGTRLTVT.

This clonotype came up a few times. The gene calls are TRBV4-2 and TRBJ1-2; a weak D match, TRBD1 (6 bases). Germline CDR1 LGHNA, CDR2 YNFKEQ. The CDR3 has 17 amino acids. V was trimmed by 4 bases and J by 5 bases, leaving 23 bases between them. The CDR3 region is CASSLSTGLVLSYGYTF. The CDR3 region has the DNA TGTGCCAGCAGCCTTTCGACAGGCCTTGTTTTGTCGTATGGCTACACCTTC.

This clonotype appeared a few times. This chain uses TRBV6-1 with TRBJ1-3; perhaps TRBD1 as D (5 bases). The CDR3 covers 16 residues. Trimming took 6 bases from V and 4 from J, leaving 19 bases between them. CDR1 MNHNS and CDR2 SASEGT come from the germline V gene. CDR3 sequence reads: CASSWGPDGSGNTIYF. In DNA, the CDR3 is TGTGCCAGCAGCTGGGGACCGGACGGGTCAGGAAACACCATATATTTT.

The chain has TRBV7-2 and TRBJ1-4; D not resolved. The CDR3 sequence is 14 residues long. Germline-derived CDR1 and CDR2 are SGHTA and FQGNSA. Trimming cost V 5 bases and J 0 bases, with 7 bases left between them. In DNA form, the CDR3 reads TGTGCCAGCAGCCGCACTTCAACTAATGAAAAACTGTTTTTT. Amino acid sequence: CASSRTSTNEKLFF.

The CDR3 is CASSPLELAGSQETQYF. In DNA, the CDR3 is TGCGCCAGCAGCCCCCTGGAGCTAGCGGGGTCCCAAGAGACCCAGTACTTC. The chain is built from TRBV4-1 and TRBJ2-5; 9 nucleotides agree with TRBD2. J lost 1 base, V lost 4 bases, and 10 bases had no gene match. Germline CDR1 is MGHRA and CDR2 is YSYEKL. The CDR3 spans 17 residues.